This T cell receptor (beta chain) was obtained from a study of vaccination and CD4 T cells after COVID-19. General observations from the study: Analysis covered relatively few convalescent patients and lacked any early post-infection timepoints. It was found that, in convalescent patients, 304 of 307 vaccine-specific clones were spike mono-reactive.

The treatment was: roughly 10-day PBMC culture with coronavirus spike peptide pools or control peptides (ViraFEST assay). ViraFEST used peptide pools to expand antigen-specific T cells and subsequently sequenced their TCRs. Germline CDR1 is SGHNT and CDR2 is YENEEA. This CDR3 is 15 amino acids long. V lost 5 bases and J lost 0, with 14 bases in between. Cultured CD4+ T cell DNA was sequenced using the Oncomine TCR Beta short-read assay. Genomic DNA extraction was carried out from cultured CD4+ T cells. TCRdb independently ran MiXCR on the PCR reads; one entry per CDR3 protein. The data show approximately 10,000 distinct CDR3 sequences, about 23% seen once. By frequency in the sample, this clonotype is medium-sized (0.01 to 0.1%). Its cognate antigen is unknown.

This receptor was obtained from a human donor with COVID-19. The sample consisted of cultured CD4+ T cells from blood. This chain links TRBV11-3 with TRBJ2-7, with unresolved D. In DNA form, the CDR3 reads TGTGCCAGCAGCAAAGGAGCGTCAAGCTCCTACGAGCAGTACTTC. Its protein product is CASSKGASSSYEQYF.